The sequence of this T cell receptor beta chain was determined in a study of CD8 T cells in ankylosing spondylitis. Findings of the study overall: Seemingly distinctive of ankylosing spondylitis blood was a TCR beta motif formed by eight highly homologous variants. Earlier literature documents some of the motif variants in reactive arthritis synovial fluid and blood. The authors found the disease-linked clones to be CD8+ and relatively rare in peripheral blood.

With molecular barcodes, quantitative 5'-RACE was used to make the TCR beta libraries. Each CDR3 protein gets one entry after TCRdb re-called the 5' RACE reads with MiXCR. The table records about 460,000 distinct CDR3 sequences, roughly 5.3% of them present only once. At least ten counts were recorded for this clonotype. Antigen: not known. This CDR3 has 16 residues. The V and J ends lost 0 bases and 10 bases, in that order; junction bases with no gene match: 11. Germline V gives CDR1 SGHTA, CDR2 FQGNSA. The sequenced material came from blood, either unsorted or a sorted T cell fraction (not recorded which). The source is a male donor with ankylosing spondylitis. The chain combines TRBV7-2 with TRBJ2-1, with TRBD1 identical over 8 bases. The CDR3 DNA follows: TGTGCCAGCAGCTTAGCGTCGGCAGGGGGCCGTAGAGAGCAGTTCTTC. Translating gives CASSLASAGGRREQFF.